This T cell receptor (beta chain) was recorded in a study of T cells in Graves' hyperthyroidism and ophthalmopathy. Overall study findings and caveats: Among thyroid clonotypes expanded above 0.001, most also appeared in blood. Ophthalmopathy and stable hyperthyroidism were told apart by a 13 V-J model. Before onset, by a median of around 6.1 months, the model predicted ophthalmopathy.

Newly diagnosed hyperthyroidism, duration under 2 months, in patients aged 18 to 65. Notes on this clonotype: Its cognate antigen is unknown.

Authors of the study amplified TCR beta CDR3 regions from RNA transcripts. With the HTBI primer set, the TCR CDR3 went through a first round of RT-PCR. One entry per CDR3 protein results from TCRdb running MiXCR on the multiplex PCR reads. The sample lists 450,000 to 700,000 distinct CDR3 sequences, about half occurring once. V was pared by 8 bases and J by 6 bases, with 12 bases of the junction left unmatched. The CDR3 contains 16 residues. CDR1 and CDR2 (germline): ENHRY, SYGVKD. The chain links TRBV10-3 to TRBJ2-7; 14 nucleotides line up with TRBD2. Material for sequencing was peripheral blood or thyroid tissue (not recorded which). The origin of this receptor is a young woman with Graves' hyperthyroidism. The CDR3 reads CAISSKTSGREGEQYF. In DNA, the CDR3 is TGTGCCATCTCGAGTAAGACTAGCGGGAGGGAGGGCGAGCAGTACTTC.